The entry below describes one TCR beta chain. This sample is drawn from a study of technical replicates of blood from several donors. The junction had 11 bases not matched to a gene; V was cut back by 4 bases and J by 2 bases. The CDR3 is made up of 16 amino acids. Germline V gene lookup returns CDR1 MNHEY and CDR2 SMNVEV (reference sequence). The table came from immunoSEQ multiplex PCR; TCRdb's copy has only in-frame clones and leaves some out. The sample records more than 80,000 clones, 95% to 97% being singletons. The chain uses TRBV27 and TRBJ2-7, with 7 bases matching TRBD1. The sequence came from a human donor in good health. The material sequenced was T cells isolated from PBMCs. CDR3 in amino acids: CASSYSTGVTTYEQYF. The DNA for the CDR3 is TGTGCCAGCAGTTATTCAACAGGGGTCACCACCTACGAGCAGTACTTC.